Listed below are T cell receptor beta chains from one sample, sequenced in a study of a mutant IDH1 vaccine in newly diagnosed glioma. Libraries were prepared by immunoSEQ multiplex PCR; TCRdb keeps only in-frame clonotypes and omits some of them. The table records about 53,000 clones, approximately 78% of them present only once. The antigens of these receptors remain unknown. The sequenced sample was PBMCs, obtained from a glioma patient whose treatment included an IDH1 peptide vaccine. These receptors were collected from a woman in her thirties or forties with glioma. Some clones in this sample may be carry-over from other donors' samples. The CDR3 runs from the conserved cysteine through the conserved F or W. A D gene is named only where the DNA matches it firmly. Not every row has a clone size; where given, it reads once, few, many or a size class.

V gene,clone size,D gene,J gene,CDR3 DNA,CDR3 protein
TRBV4-2,once,TRBD2,TRBJ2-1,TGTGCCAGCAGCCCTTTTAGCGGGGGGGGCTACAATGAGCAGTTCTTC,CASSPFSGGGYNEQFF
TRBV2,.,.,TRBJ1-1,TGTGCCAGCAAGCAGGGCCGAGGGACTGAAGCTTTCTTT,CASKQGRGTEAFF
TRBV9,.,TRBD1,TRBJ1-1,TGTGCCAGCAGCGAACAGGGGGCAACTGAAGCTTTCTTT,CASSEQGATEAFF
TRBV29-1,few,TRBD1,TRBJ1-2,TGCAGCGCTGACAGGGGGAGTCACTATGGCTACACCTTC,CSADRGSHYGYTF
TRBV6-5,.,.,TRBJ1-3,TGTGCCAGCAGTTACTTCGACAGTCTGGGAAACACCATATATTTT,CASSYFDSLGNTIYF
TRBV27,.,TRBD1,TRBJ1-2,TGTGCCAGCAGGCCCGCGGGACAGGTCTCTGGTGGCTACACCTTC,CASRPAGQVSGGYTF
TRBV9,.,TRBD1,TRBJ1-5,TGTGCCAGCAGCGTAGCAGGGGGCGGCAATCAGCCCCAGCATTTT,CASSVAGGGNQPQHF
TRBV7-9,.,.,TRBJ1-1,TGTGCCAGCAGCTCCCCAACAGGTCGAATGAACACTGAAGCTTTCTTT,CASSSPTGRMNTEAFF
TRBV6-6,.,TRBD2,TRBJ2-7,TGTGCCAGCAGGTTAGCGGGGGGGACAGCCTACGAGCAGTACTTC,CASRLAGGTAYEQYF
TRBV2,.,TRBD2,TRBJ2-3,TGTGCCAGCAGTGTAAAAGCGGGGGGCGCAGATACGCAGTATTTT,CASSVKAGGADTQYF
TRBV7-9,.,TRBD1,TRBJ1-4,TGTGCCAGCAGTCAAACAGGGGTTATGGCGGCTAATGAAAAACTGTTTTTT,CASSQTGVMAANEKLFF
TRBV5-1,.,TRBD2,TRBJ2-1,TGCGCCAGCGAAGCAAGCGGGGGGTCAGGTGAGCAGTTCTTC,CASEASGGSGEQFF
TRBV5-4,few,.,TRBJ1-3,TGTGCCAGCAGCTCCGCACAGGGCAAGAACACCATATATTTT,CASSSAQGKNTIYF
TRBV9,.,.,TRBJ2-5,TGTGCCAGCAGCGTAGAGGCAGGGACGTACCAAGAGACCCAGTACTTC,CASSVEAGTYQETQYF
TRBV5-1,.,TRBD2,TRBJ2-2,TGCGCCAGCACCCCAAGGGCTAGCGGGGGCCTGAACACCGGGGAGCTGTTTTTT,CASTPRASGGLNTGELFF
TRBV19,.,.,TRBJ1-5,TGTGCCAGTAGCCCCCAGGGAGACAATCAGCCCCAGCATTTT,CASSPQGDNQPQHF
TRBV18,.,.,TRBJ2-5,TGTGCCAGCTCACCACGAACAGGACAAGAGACCCAGTACTTC,CASSPRTGQETQYF
TRBV2,once,.,TRBJ1-6,TGTGCCAGCAGGGAGGACAGAGCAAATAATTCACCCCTCCACTTT,CASREDRANNSPLHF
TRBV10-3,.,TRBD1,TRBJ1-2,TGTGCCATCAGAGGACAGGGGAGAGGCTATGGCTACACCTTC,CAIRGQGRGYGYTF
TRBV5-6,.,.,TRBJ1-6,TGTGCCAGCAGCGCCGGGCCCGGGGATAATTCACCCCTCCACTTT,CASSAGPGDNSPLHF
TRBV6-5,.,.,TRBJ2-1,TGTGCCAGCAGCCCGGAGGGGGACCCCCACAATGAGCAGTTCTTC,CASSPEGDPHNEQFF
TRBV21-1,few,.,TRBJ1-2,TGTGCCAGCAGCAAATCAGGGACAGGGGGCGCGTATGGCTACACCTTC,CASSKSGTGGAYGYTF
TRBV5-6,.,.,TRBJ2-2,TGTGCCAGCAGCCGCGTTACCGGGGAGCTGTTTTTT,CASSRVTGELFF
TRBV25-1,.,.,TRBJ1-6,TGTGCCAGCAGTGAAGGAGGAGGTAATTCACCCCTCCACTTT,CASSEGGGNSPLHF
TRBV19,.,TRBD1,TRBJ2-5,TGTGCCAGTAGCACACGGGACAGGGAAGAGACCCAGTACTTC,CASSTRDREETQYF
TRBV19,.,.,TRBJ1-2,TGTGCCAGTAGTATAATAGTAACAGGGCTATATGGCTACACCTTC,CASSIIVTGLYGYTF
TRBV7-9,few,.,TRBJ1-5,TGTGCCAGCAGCTTAGGGAATCAGCCCCAGCATTTT,CASSLGNQPQHF
TRBV5-1,.,.,TRBJ1-1,TGCGCCAGCAGCTTGGGAGGGGCGTCGAACACTGAAGCTTTCTTT,CASSLGGASNTEAFF
TRBV5-4,.,TRBD1,TRBJ2-7,TGTGCCAGCAGCTTTCAGTGGACAGGCGTCGAGCAGTACTTC,CASSFQWTGVEQYF
TRBV11-2,.,.,TRBJ1-1,TGTGCCAGCAGCTTCCAACCGAACACTGAAGCTTTCTTT,CASSFQPNTEAFF
TRBV7-2,.,.,TRBJ1-6,TGTGCCAGCAGCTTATCGGGGCAATCACCCCTCCACTTT,CASSLSGQSPLHF
TRBV6-1,once,.,TRBJ2-2,TGTGCCAGCAGTGGGCCGAACACCGGGGAGCTGTTTTTT,CASSGPNTGELFF
TRBV15,once,.,TRBJ1-1,TGTGCCACCAGCAGAGAAGCAGGGGTGAACACTGAAGCTTTCTTT,CATSREAGVNTEAFF
TRBV7-8,.,.,TRBJ2-2,TGTGCAAGCGGAGGACTGCATACTTACACCGGGGAGCTGTTTTTT,CASGGLHTYTGELFF
TRBV5-1,.,TRBD1,TRBJ1-2,TGCGCCAGCAGCGCCACAGGGGACTATGGCTACACCTTC,CASSATGDYGYTF
TRBV7-9,few,.,TRBJ1-1,TGTGCCAGCAGCTTTGAGGGAACTGAAGCTTTCTTT,CASSFEGTEAFF
TRBV29-1,.,TRBD2,TRBJ2-3,TGCAGCGTTAAGGGACTAGCGGAAAACACAGATACGCAGTATTTT,CSVKGLAENTDTQYF
TRBV7-2,.,.,TRBJ2-1,TGTGCCAGCAGCTACTATAGTGGGGATGAGCAGTTCTTC,CASSYYSGDEQFF
TRBV6-6,.,TRBD1,TRBJ2-3,TGTGCCAGCAGGGATAGAGGACAGGGGCCGACAGATACGCAGTATTTT,CASRDRGQGPTDTQYF
TRBV5-4,few,TRBD1,TRBJ1-1,TGTGCCAGCAGCTTGGACAGGGGGCGGACTGAAGCTTTCTTT,CASSLDRGRTEAFF
TRBV4-3,.,.,TRBJ1-1,TGCGCCAGCAGCCAAGGAGTCCTAGGGGGGAACACTGAAGCTTTCTTT,CASSQGVLGGNTEAFF
TRBV5-1,.,TRBD2,TRBJ2-5,TGCGCCAGCAGCTCCCTTCGGCTAGCGGAAGAGACCCAGTACTTC,CASSSLRLAEETQYF